The 21 T cell receptor beta chains in this list originate from one sample, sequenced in a study of blood T cell repertoires in COVID-19. Libraries were prepared by immunoSEQ multiplex PCR; TCRdb keeps only in-frame clonotypes and omits some of them. The repertoire has more than 110,000 clones, more than 80% of them found once; the top ten carry 11%. Sequencing was carried out using peripheral blood. Receptors originate from a woman older than 75 with acute or convalescent COVID-19.

This clone was seen a few times. V gene TRBV5-6 combines with J gene TRBJ1-6; no definite D call. CDR1 is SGHDT and CDR2 is YYEEEE in the germline V gene. The CDR3 is 15 amino acids. Trimming pared 0 bases from V and 6 bases from J, leaving 10 bases between. CDR3 in DNA: TGTGCCAGCAGCTTGGAACAGCGGGGTAATTCACCCCTCCACTTT. This codes for CASSLEQRGNSPLHF.

The DNA of the CDR3 is TGTGCCATCAGTGAGCAGGGCCCATCACCCAACAAAGCCCTCCACTTT. Translated: CAISEQGPSPNKALHF. V is TRBV10-3 and J is TRBJ1-6; perhaps TRBD1 as D (5 bases). Germline CDR1 and CDR2: ENHRY and SYGVKD. Trimming removed 2 bases from V and 14 bases from J, with 22 bases in between. The CDR3 consists of 16 residues.

The DNA of the CDR3 is TGTGCCATCAGTGAGTCAGCAAGCTATGGCTACACCTTC. It encodes CAISESASYGYTF. V is TRBV10-3 and J is TRBJ1-2; D gene ambiguous. This CDR3 comprises 13 residues. Germline CDR1 and CDR2: ENHRY and SYGVKD. Deletions cut 0 bases from V and 4 bases from J, with 6 bases between.

The chain couples TRBV7-3 to TRBJ1-1; TRBD1 might be the D (5 bases). This CDR3 has 18 amino acids. Germline CDR1 SGHTA, CDR2 FQGTGA. The V end lost 1 base, the J end lost 1 base, and 19 bases lay between the germline ends. CDR3 region: CASSLRGGAVTRNTEAFF. The CDR3 bases are TGTGCCAGCAGCTTAAGGGGTGGGGCAGTTACGAGGAACACTGAAGCTTTCTTT.

The V gene is TRBV2, the J gene TRBJ1-5; D is possibly TRBD1 (6 bases). The germline gives CDR1 SNHLY, CDR2 FYNNEI. V was pared by 2 bases and J by 4 bases, with 9 bases between. The CDR3 consists of 14 residues. The CDR3 nucleotides read TGTGCCAGCAGTGAACTCACAGGGAATCAGCCCCAGCATTTT. Translated: CASSELTGNQPQHF.

The rearrangement links TRBV2 to TRBJ1-5, with TRBD1 matching 8 bases. V lost 6 bases and J lost 7; bases outside the gene matches: 11. Germline loops: CDR1 SNHLY, CDR2 FYNNEI. The CDR3 has 15 amino acids. The CDR3 sequence: CASSLARQGNQPQHF. In nucleotides, the CDR3 is TGTGCCAGCAGCCTCGCCCGACAGGGGAACCAGCCCCAGCATTTT.

The V call is TRBV19, the J call TRBJ2-5; 9 positions agree with TRBD2. V gave up 3 bases and J gave up 5 bases; unmatched junction bases: 10. The germline gives CDR1 LNHDA, CDR2 SQIVND (reference sequence). The CDR3 loop spans 16 amino acids. CDR3 sequence: CASSIFSGGGVETQYF. The CDR3 DNA follows: TGTGCCAGTAGTATCTTTAGCGGGGGAGGCGTGGAGACCCAGTACTTC.

This chain uses TRBV2 with TRBJ1-3; D might be TRBD1 (5 bases). CDR3 length: 13 amino acids. Per the germline V gene, CDR1 is SNHLY and CDR2 is FYNNEI. The V gene lost 6 bases and the J gene lost 0 bases, with 6 bases spanning the gap. CDR3 residues: CASRQDSGNTIYF. The DNA of the CDR3 is TGTGCCAGCAGACAGGACTCTGGAAACACCATATATTTT.

The genes are TRBV12-5 and TRBJ1-2, with D maybe TRBD1 (6 bases). The CDR3 has 13 residues. V lost 1 base and J 10 bases, leaving 13 bases between the germline ends. Germline V gene data show CDR1 as LGHNT and CDR2 as FRNRAP. As DNA, the CDR3 is TGTGCTAGTGGTTTGGACAGGGACCCATACTACACCTTC. Amino acids: CASGLDRDPYYTF.

The chain couples TRBV5-1 to TRBJ1-2; tentative D call: TRBD1 (6 bases). The germline V gene encodes CDR1 SGHRS and CDR2 YFSETQ. This CDR3 comprises 16 residues. V lost 0 bases to trimming and J lost 7 bases, with 19 bases between them. In nucleotides, the CDR3 is TGCGCCAGCAGCTTGGGTACAGGGACGTGGTTTCGTGGCTACACCTTC. It specifies CASSLGTGTWFRGYTF.

The chain couples TRBV6-4 to TRBJ1-5, with TRBD1 matching over 8 bases. This CDR3 region has 16 residues. Trimming at V came to 6 bases and at J to 0 bases, leaving 7 bases not matched to a gene. Germline V gene sequence: CDR1 MRHNA, CDR2 SNTAGT. CDR3 coding DNA: TGTGCCAGCAGGGAGACCGACAGGGGTAGCAATCAGCCCCAGCATTTT. Encoded protein: CASRETDRGSNQPQHF.

The chain joins TRBV19 to TRBJ1-3; 9 bases are shared with TRBD1. The CDR3 extends over 17 amino acids. With V trimmed by 3 bases and J by 3 bases, 9 bases remained unmatched. Per the germline V gene, CDR1 is LNHDA and CDR2 is SQIVND (reference sequence). CDR3 nucleotides: TGTGCCAGTAGTATTTCTCTGGGACAGGGAGGTGGAAACACCATATATTTT. This gives the protein CASSISLGQGGGNTIYF.

The rearrangement uses TRBV30 and TRBJ2-2, with D perhaps matching TRBD1 (6 bases). This CDR3 has 12 amino acids. Germline loops: CDR1 GTSNPN, CDR2 SVGIG (reference sequence). The CDR3 DNA follows: TGTGCTAGGACAGTCAACACCGGGGAGCTGTTTTTT. Its translation is CARTVNTGELFF.

This clone was detected only once. The chain employs TRBV30 and TRBJ1-2; the D gene is possibly TRBD1 (6 bases). The CDR3 length is 11 residues. With 8 bases removed from V and 3 bases from J, the gap between germline ends came to 10 bases. Germline V gene lookup returns CDR1 GTSNPN and CDR2 SVGIG (reference sequence). The CDR3 here is CARRQDYGYTF. The CDR3 DNA sequence: TGTGCCAGACGACAGGACTATGGCTACACCTTC.

This chain links TRBV19 with TRBJ1-6; D is unclear. Per the germline V gene, CDR1 is LNHDA and CDR2 is SQIVND (reference sequence). This CDR3 has 13 amino acids. Between the trimmed V and J ends, which lost 3 bases and 17 bases, there was a span of 17 bases. CDR3 in DNA: TGTGCCAGTAGTATCACTGGGCAGTCCCGGTTCCACTTT. It translates to CASSITGQSRFHF. The full variable domain, rest sourced from reference TRBV19 and TRBJ1-6, is DGGITQSPKYLFRKEGQNVTLSCEQNLNHDAMYWYRQDPGQGLRLIYYSQIVNDFQKGDIAEGYSVSREKKESFPLTVTSAQKNPTAFYLCASSITGQSRFHFGNGTRLTVT.

This clone was detected only once. J is TRBJ1-2 and V is TRBV18, with 8 bases aligning to TRBD1. The CDR3 consists of 14 residues. V was clipped by 2 bases and J by 8 bases; unmatched bases: 7. CDR1 and CDR2 (germline): KGHSH, LQKENI. This CDR3 reads CASSPTTGAEGYTF. CDR3 nucleotide sequence: TGTGCCAGCTCACCAACGACAGGGGCGGAGGGCTACACCTTC.

This chain uses TRBV5-1 with TRBJ2-6; D is possibly TRBD1 (6 bases). Germline V lookup: CDR1 SGHRS, CDR2 YFSETQ. V was clipped by 4 bases and J by 2 bases, with 10 bases between them. The CDR3 spans 15 residues. CDR3 in DNA: TGCGCCAGCAGCGGAACAGGGCCTGGGGCCAACGTCCTGACTTTC. As protein: CASSGTGPGANVLTF.

The chain employs TRBV7-3 and TRBJ2-7; 7 bases line up with TRBD2. Unmatched junction bases numbered 2, after V lost 1 base and J lost 5 bases. Looked up from germline, CDR1 is SGHTA and CDR2 is FQGTGA. The CDR3 runs to 13 residues. CDR3 region: CASSLSGGHEQYF. Here the CDR3 DNA reads TGTGCCAGCAGCTTAAGCGGGGGTCACGAGCAGTACTTC. The whole variable domain, filled in from reference TRBV7-3 and TRBJ2-7, reads GAGVSQTPSNKVTEKGKYVELRCDPISGHTALYWYRQSLGQGPEFLIYFQGTGAADDSGLPNDRFFAVRPEGSVSTLKIQRTERGDSAVYLCASSLSGGHEQYFGPGTRLTVT.

This chain joins TRBV18 and TRBJ1-4; 10 bases fit TRBD1. Per germline, CDR1 KGHSH and CDR2 LQKENI. The V and J ends lost 3 bases and 3 bases, in that order; junction bases with no gene match: 10. This CDR3 is 18 amino acids long. The CDR3 protein is CASSPSSPGTGANEKLFF. In nucleotides, the CDR3 is TGTGCCAGCTCACCCTCTAGTCCCGGGACAGGGGCTAATGAAAAACTGTTTTTT.

The J gene is TRBJ1-6, the V gene TRBV19, with no clear D. This CDR3 is built from 13 residues. Trimming left V 7 bases short and J 10 bases short, with 14 bases between. Germline CDR1 and CDR2: LNHDA and SQIVND (reference sequence). The chain's CDR3 is CASTRVIGSPLHF. The CDR3, as DNA: TGTGCCAGTACTCGGGTAATAGGATCACCCCTCCACTTT.

The chain recombines TRBV6-5 with TRBJ1-1; tentative D call: TRBD1 (6 bases). There are 13 residues in the CDR3. CDR1 and CDR2 from the germline V gene are MNHEY and SVGAGI. V was pared by 6 bases and J by 5 bases, with 13 bases between. CDR3 nucleotide sequence: TGTGCCAGCAGCCAGGGGTTTGGTACTGAAGCTTTCTTT. This translates into CASSQGFGTEAFF.